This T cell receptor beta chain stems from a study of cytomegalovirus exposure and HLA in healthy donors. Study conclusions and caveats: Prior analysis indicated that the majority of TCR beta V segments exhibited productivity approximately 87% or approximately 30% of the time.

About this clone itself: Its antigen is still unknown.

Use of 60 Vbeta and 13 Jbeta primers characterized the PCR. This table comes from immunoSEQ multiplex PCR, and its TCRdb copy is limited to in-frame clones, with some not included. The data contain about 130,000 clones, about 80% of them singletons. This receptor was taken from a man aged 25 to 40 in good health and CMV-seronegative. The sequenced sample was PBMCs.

The CDR3 spells CASSYSPTEQYF. The CDR3, as DNA: TGTGCCAGCAGTTACTCCCCGACAGAGCAGTACTTC. The V gene is TRBV6-5, the J gene TRBJ2-7; no reliable D call. The germline CDR1 and CDR2 sequences are MNHEY and SVGAGI. The CDR3 has 12 amino acids. Trimming took off 0 bases at V and 7 bases at J, with 7 bases between the two ends.